The entry below gives a single TCR beta chain sequence along with its context. Its antigen remains unidentified. These data originate in a study of cytomegalovirus exposure and HLA in healthy donors. Study-level points and caveats: As a later analysis showed, several of the most significant clusters appeared to be linked to common viral pathogens.

A multiplex PCR was run with 60 Vbeta primers and 13 Jbeta primers. Data came from immunoSEQ multiplex PCR; TCRdb stores just in-frame clones and leaves some out. The table has over 80,000 clones, 65% to 80% seen once. There are 12 residues in the CDR3. Germline V lookup: CDR1 LGHNA, CDR2 YNFKEQ. The germline V and J ends were trimmed by 4 bases and 6 bases, with 6 bases remaining between them. This TCR was recovered from a man aged 55-75 years in good health and CMV-seropositive. The chain is built from TRBV4-2 and TRBJ2-2; D gene unclear. Sequenced: PBMCs. CDR3 residues: CASSPSPGELFF. CDR3 DNA sequence: TGTGCCAGCAGCCCTAGTCCCGGGGAGCTGTTTTTT.